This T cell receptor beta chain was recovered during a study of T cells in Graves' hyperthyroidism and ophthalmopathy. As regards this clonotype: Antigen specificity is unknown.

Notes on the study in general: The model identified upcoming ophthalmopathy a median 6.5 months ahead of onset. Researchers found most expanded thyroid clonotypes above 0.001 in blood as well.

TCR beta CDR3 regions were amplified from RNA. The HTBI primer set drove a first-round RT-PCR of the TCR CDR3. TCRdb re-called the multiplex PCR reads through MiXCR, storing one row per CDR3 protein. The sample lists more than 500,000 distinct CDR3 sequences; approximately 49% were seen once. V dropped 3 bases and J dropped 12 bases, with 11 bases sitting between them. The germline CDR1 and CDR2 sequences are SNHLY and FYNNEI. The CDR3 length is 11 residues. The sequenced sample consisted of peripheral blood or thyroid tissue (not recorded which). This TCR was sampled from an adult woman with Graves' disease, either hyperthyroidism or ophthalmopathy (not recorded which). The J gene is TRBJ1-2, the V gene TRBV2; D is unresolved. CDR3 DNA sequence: TGTGCCAGCAGTGATCCCCCCCCGGACACCTTC. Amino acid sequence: CASSDPPPDTF.